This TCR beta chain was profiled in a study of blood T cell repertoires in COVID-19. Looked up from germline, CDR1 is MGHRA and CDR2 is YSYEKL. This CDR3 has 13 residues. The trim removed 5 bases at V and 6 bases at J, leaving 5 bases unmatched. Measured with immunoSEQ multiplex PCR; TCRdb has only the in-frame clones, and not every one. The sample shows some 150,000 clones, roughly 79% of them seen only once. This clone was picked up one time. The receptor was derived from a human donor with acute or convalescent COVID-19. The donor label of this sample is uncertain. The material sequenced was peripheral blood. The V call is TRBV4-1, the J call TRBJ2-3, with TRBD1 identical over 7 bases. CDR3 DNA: TGCGCCAGCAGCGTTTCGACAGGGGATACGCAGTATTTT. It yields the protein CASSVSTGDTQYF.